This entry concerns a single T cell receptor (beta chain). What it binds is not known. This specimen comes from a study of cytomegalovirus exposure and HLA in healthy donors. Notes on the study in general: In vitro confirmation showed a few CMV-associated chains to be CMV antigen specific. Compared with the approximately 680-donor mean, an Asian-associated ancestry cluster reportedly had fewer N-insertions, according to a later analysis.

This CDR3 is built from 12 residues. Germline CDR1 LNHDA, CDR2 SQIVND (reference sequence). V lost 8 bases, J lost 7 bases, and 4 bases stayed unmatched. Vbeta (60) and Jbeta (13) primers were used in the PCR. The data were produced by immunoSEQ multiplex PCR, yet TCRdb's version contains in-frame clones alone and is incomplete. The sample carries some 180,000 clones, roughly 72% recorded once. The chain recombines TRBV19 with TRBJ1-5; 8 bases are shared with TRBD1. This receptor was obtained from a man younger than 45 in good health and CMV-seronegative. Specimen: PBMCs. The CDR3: CASGQGGQPQHF. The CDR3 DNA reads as TGTGCCAGTGGACAGGGTGGGCAGCCCCAGCATTTT.